Listed below are T cell receptor beta chains from one sample, sequenced in a study of blood T cell repertoires in COVID-19. Data came from immunoSEQ multiplex PCR; TCRdb stores just in-frame clones and leaves some out. This repertoire shows approximately 300,000 clones, roughly 90% found once; its top ten account for approximately 4.1%. The sequencing sample was made of PBMCs or T cells enriched from blood (not recorded which). The receptors derive from a woman aged 30 to 39 who had been exposed to COVID-19. CDR3s include the opening cysteine and the closing phenylalanine or tryptophan. A D gene is named only where the DNA matches it firmly. The listing skips clone size in some rows; elsewhere it reads once, few, many or a size class.

-	-	TRBJ1-6	TRBV19	TGTGCCAGTACCCCCCGTTTGTGGGCCGATAATTCACCCCTCCACTTT	CASTPRLWADNSPLHF
-	TRBD1	TRBJ1-1	TRBV6-5	TGTGCCACCGAGCCGAGGGGGCTTGGGAACACTGAAGCTTTCTTT	CATEPRGLGNTEAFF
-	-	TRBJ1-1	TRBV5-1	TGCGCCAGCAGCTTCGTTAAACAGGGTTGGTTCGTCACTGAAGCTTTCTTT	CASSFVKQGWFVTEAFF
-	TRBD2	TRBJ2-3	TRBV18	TGTGCCAGCTCCGGACTAGCGGGGGTTTCAGATACGCAGTATTTT	CASSGLAGVSDTQYF
-	-	TRBJ1-6	TRBV21-1	TGTGCCAGCAGCCCTCCCCGGGGTTGGTTTAATTCACCCCTCCACTTT	CASSPPRGWFNSPLHF
-	-	TRBJ2-3	TRBV10-3	TGTGCCATCACCCGGGACTTCTACACAGATACGCAGTATTTT	CAITRDFYTDTQYF
-	TRBD1	TRBJ1-4	TRBV4-2	TGTGCCAGCAGCCAAGATCAGGGGGCCAGTGAAAAACTGTTTTTT	CASSQDQGASEKLFF
-	TRBD1	TRBJ1-1	TRBV24-1	TGTGCCACCAGTAGGACAGGGGGCACTGAAGCTTTCTTT	CATSRTGGTEAFF
few	-	TRBJ1-6	TRBV18	TGTGCCAGCTCCCCACGGCAGGATGATTCACCCCTCCACTTT	CASSPRQDDSPLHF
once	-	TRBJ2-5	TRBV27	TGTGCCAGCAGAGCTCTACTCTACAACGAGCGGTACCAAGAGACCCAGTACTTC	CASRALLYNERYQETQYF
-	-	TRBJ1-5	TRBV24-1	TGTGCCACCAGTGATTCTATGGGAACAGGCCTGCCCCAGCATTTT	CATSDSMGTGLPQHF
-	-	TRBJ2-5	TRBV6-1	TGTGCCAGCAGTTCCCAGATCCAAGAGACCCAGTACTTC	CASSSQIQETQYF
-	TRBD1	TRBJ2-5	TRBV18	TGTGCCAGCTCACCACCGTGGGACAGGGGTGAGACCCAGTACTTC	CASSPPWDRGETQYF
-	-	TRBJ1-6	TRBV27	TGTGCCAGCAGTTTATCTAGGGGCCAGGGTTCACCCCTCCACTTT	CASSLSRGQGSPLHF
-	-	TRBJ1-6	TRBV9	TGTGCCAGCAGCGCGACAGGTTTCGTCCCCCTCCACTTT	CASSATGFVPLHF
-	-	TRBJ1-3	TRBV7-9	TGTGCCAGCAGCCCCGGGATGTTAAACACCATATATTTT	CASSPGMLNTIYF
few	-	TRBJ2-7	TRBV19	TGTGCCAGCCAACAGGGCGAGCAGTACTTC	CASQQGEQYF
-	-	TRBJ1-6	TRBV6-4	TGTGCCAGCAGTCAAGACGGAGATTCACCCCTCCACTTT	CASSQDGDSPLHF
-	-	TRBJ1-1	TRBV3-1/TRBV3-2	TGTGCCAGCAGCCTCATGAACACTGAAGCTTTCTTT	CASSLMNTEAFF
-	TRBD1	TRBJ1-2	TRBV30	TGTGCCTGGAGGGCACAGGGGAATGGCTACACCTTC	CAWRAQGNGYTF
-	-	TRBJ1-2	TRBV4-1	TGCGCCAGCAGCCAAGAAAACGAGGGCACCGGGACTTATGGCTACACCTTC	CASSQENEGTGTYGYTF
-	-	TRBJ1-2	TRBV11-2	TGTGCCAGCAGCTTAGCCGGTACAGCTAACTATGGCTACACCTTC	CASSLAGTANYGYTF
-	-	TRBJ1-1	TRBV7-2	TGTGCCAGCAGCTCTCCCAGGGCGCTGCCTGGCACTGAAGCTTTCTTT	CASSSPRALPGTEAFF
-	-	TRBJ1-6	TRBV18	TGTGCCAGCTCACCGTTCGGGACAAGGGATTCACCCCTCCACTTT	CASSPFGTRDSPLHF
-	-	TRBJ2-5	TRBV4-1	TGCGCCAGCAGCCAAAACAAGAACAGGGTAGAGACCCAGTACTTC	CASSQNKNRVETQYF
once	-	TRBJ1-3	TRBV7-2	TGTGCCAGCAGCTTAGGGGGCTTGAATGGAAACACCATATATTTT	CASSLGGLNGNTIYF
many	TRBD2	TRBJ2-3	TRBV2	TGTGCCTGCCCCCCCGGGGGGGTTGGAGATACGCAGTATTTT	CACPPGGVGDTQYF
-	-	TRBJ2-7	TRBV30	TGTGCCTGGAGTGTACTGACGACAACCTACGAGCAGTACTTC	CAWSVLTTTYEQYF
-	-	TRBJ1-1	TRBV6-2/TRBV6-3	TGTGCCAGCAGTTATCCGCCCGGGAACACTGAAGCTTTCTTT	CASSYPPGNTEAFF
once	TRBD1	TRBJ1-3	TRBV7-9	TGTGCCAGCAGCCAGACAGGGAAAGGAAACACCATATATTTT	CASSQTGKGNTIYF
-	TRBD1	TRBJ1-5	TRBV4-1	TGCGCCAGCAGCCAAGAAGGACAGGGTTATCAGCCCCAGCATTTT	CASSQEGQGYQPQHF
-	TRBD2	TRBJ2-7	TRBV19	TGTGCCAGTAGTATTCTTAGCGGGGGGGCCTACGAGCAGTACTTC	CASSILSGGAYEQYF